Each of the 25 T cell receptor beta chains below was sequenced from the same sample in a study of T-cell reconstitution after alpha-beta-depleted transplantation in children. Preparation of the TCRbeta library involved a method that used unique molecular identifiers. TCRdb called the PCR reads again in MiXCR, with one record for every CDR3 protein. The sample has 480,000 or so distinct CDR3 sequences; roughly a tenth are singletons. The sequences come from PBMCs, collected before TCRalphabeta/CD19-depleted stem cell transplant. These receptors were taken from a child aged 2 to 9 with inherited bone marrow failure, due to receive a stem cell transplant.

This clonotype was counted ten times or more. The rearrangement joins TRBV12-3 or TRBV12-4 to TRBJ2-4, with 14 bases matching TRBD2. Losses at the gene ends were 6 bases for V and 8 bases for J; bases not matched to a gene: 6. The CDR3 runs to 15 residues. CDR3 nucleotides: TGTGCCAGCAGCCACGGACTAGCGGGAGGTTACATTCAGTACTTC. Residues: CASSHGLAGGYIQYF.

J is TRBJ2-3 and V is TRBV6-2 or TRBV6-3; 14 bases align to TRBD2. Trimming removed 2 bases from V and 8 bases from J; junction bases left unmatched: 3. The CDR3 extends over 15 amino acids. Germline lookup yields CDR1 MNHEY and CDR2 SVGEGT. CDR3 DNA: TGTGCCAGCAGTTACCGGACTAGCGGGAGGTTTACGCAGTATTTT. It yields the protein CASSYRTSGRFTQYF.

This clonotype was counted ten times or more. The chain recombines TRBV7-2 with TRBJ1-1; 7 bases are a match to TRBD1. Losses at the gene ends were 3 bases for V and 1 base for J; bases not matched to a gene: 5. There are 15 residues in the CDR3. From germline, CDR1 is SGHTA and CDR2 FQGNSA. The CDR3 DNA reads TGTGCCAGCAGCTTTACCGGGACAGAGAACACTGAAGCTTTCTTT. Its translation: CASSFTGTENTEAFF.

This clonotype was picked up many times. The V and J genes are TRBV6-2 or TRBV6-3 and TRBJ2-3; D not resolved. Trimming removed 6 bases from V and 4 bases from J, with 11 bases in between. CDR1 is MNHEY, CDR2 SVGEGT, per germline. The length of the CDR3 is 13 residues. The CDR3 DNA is TGTGCCAGCAGGGTTGGCGGCGCAGATACGCAGTATTTT. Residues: CASRVGGADTQYF.

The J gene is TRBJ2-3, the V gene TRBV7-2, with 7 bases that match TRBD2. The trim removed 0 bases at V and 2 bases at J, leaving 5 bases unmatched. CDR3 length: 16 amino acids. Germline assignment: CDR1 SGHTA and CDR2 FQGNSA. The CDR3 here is CASSLAREPLTDTQYF. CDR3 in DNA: TGTGCCAGCAGCTTAGCGCGGGAGCCCCTCACAGATACGCAGTATTTT. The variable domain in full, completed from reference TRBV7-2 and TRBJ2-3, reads GAGVSQSPSNKVTEKGKDVELRCDPISGHTALYWYRQSLGQGLEFLIYFQGNSAPDKSGLPSDRFSAERTGGSVSTLTIQRTQQEDSAVYLCASSLAREPLTDTQYFGPGTRLTVL.

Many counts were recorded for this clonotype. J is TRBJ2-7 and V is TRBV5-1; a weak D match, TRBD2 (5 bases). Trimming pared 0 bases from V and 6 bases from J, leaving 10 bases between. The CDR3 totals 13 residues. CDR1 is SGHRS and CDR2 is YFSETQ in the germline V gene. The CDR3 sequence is CASSLVEGFEQYF. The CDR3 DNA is TGCGCCAGCAGCTTGGTTGAGGGCTTCGAGCAGTACTTC.

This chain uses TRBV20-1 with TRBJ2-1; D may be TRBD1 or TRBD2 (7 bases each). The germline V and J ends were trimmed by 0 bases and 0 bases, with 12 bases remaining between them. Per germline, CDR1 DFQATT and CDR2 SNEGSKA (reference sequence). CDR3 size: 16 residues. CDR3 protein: CSARDIRGGSYNEQFF. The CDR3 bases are TGCAGTGCTAGAGATATCAGGGGGGGCTCCTACAATGAGCAGTTCTTC.

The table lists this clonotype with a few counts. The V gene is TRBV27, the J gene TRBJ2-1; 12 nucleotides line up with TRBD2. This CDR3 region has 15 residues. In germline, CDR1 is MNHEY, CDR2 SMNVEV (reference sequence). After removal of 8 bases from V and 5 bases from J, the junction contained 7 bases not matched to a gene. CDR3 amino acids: CASATSGRMNNEQFF. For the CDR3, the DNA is TGTGCCAGCGCCACTAGCGGGAGGATGAACAATGAGCAGTTCTTC.

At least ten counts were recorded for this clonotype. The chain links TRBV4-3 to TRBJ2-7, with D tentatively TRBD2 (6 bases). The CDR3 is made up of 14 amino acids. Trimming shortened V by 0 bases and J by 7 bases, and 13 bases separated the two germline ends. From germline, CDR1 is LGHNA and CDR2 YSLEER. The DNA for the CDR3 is TGCGCCAGCAGCCAAGATGGAATAGCGGATGAGCAGTACTTC. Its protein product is CASSQDGIADEQYF.

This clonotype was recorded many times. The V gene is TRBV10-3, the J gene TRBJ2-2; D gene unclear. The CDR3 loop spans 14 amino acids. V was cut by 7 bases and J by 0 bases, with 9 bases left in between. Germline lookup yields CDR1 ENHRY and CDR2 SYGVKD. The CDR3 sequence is CAIMTLANTGELFF. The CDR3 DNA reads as TGTGCCATCATGACCCTCGCGAACACCGGGGAGCTGTTTTTT.

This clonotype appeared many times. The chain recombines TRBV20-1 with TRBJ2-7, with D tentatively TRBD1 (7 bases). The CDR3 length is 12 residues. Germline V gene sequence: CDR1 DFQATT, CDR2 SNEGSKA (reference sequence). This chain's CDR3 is CSPRGTVYEQYF. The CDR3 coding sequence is TGCAGCCCTCGGGGGACAGTCTACGAGCAGTACTTC.

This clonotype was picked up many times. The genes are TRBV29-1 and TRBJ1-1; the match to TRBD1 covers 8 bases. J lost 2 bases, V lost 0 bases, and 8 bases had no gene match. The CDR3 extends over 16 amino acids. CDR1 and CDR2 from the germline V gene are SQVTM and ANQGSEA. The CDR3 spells CSVEDSRQGLNTEAFF. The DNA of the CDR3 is TGCAGCGTTGAAGATTCTCGACAGGGGTTAAACACTGAAGCTTTCTTT.

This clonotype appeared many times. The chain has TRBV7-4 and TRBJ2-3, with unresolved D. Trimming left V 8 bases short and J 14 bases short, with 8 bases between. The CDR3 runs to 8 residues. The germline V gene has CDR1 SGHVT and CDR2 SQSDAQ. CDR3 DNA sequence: TGTGCCAGCTCCGCCGTGTATTTT. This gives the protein CASSAVYF.

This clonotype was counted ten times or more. This CDR3 is CASSPGQGSVEAFF. The DNA of the CDR3 is TGCGCCAGCAGCCCCGGACAGGGATCGGTTGAAGCTTTCTTT. The chain employs TRBV4-1 and TRBJ1-1; 8 bases align to TRBD1. There are 14 residues in the CDR3. V was clipped by 4 bases and J by 7 bases; unmatched bases: 8. The V gene's germline CDR1 is MGHRA and CDR2 YSYEKL.

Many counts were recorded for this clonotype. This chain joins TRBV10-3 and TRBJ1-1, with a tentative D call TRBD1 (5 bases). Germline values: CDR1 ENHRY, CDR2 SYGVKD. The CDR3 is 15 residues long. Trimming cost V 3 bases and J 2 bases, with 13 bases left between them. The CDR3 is CAISDQGPGNTEAFF. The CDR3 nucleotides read TGTGCCATCAGTGACCAGGGCCCGGGTAACACTGAAGCTTTCTTT.

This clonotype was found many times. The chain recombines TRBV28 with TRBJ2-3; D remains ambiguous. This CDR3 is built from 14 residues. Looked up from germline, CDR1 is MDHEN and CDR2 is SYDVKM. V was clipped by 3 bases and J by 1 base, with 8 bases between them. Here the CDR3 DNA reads TGTGCCAGCAGTTTGAGGTGGCGCACAGATACGCAGTATTTT. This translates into CASSLRWRTDTQYF.

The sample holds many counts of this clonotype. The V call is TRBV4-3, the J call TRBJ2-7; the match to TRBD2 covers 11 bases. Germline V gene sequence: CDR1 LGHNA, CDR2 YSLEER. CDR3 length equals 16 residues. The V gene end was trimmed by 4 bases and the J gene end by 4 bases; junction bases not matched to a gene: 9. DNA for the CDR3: TGCGCCAGCAGCCTATCCGAAGGACTAGCGGGTTACGAGCAGTACTTC. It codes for CASSLSEGLAGYEQYF.

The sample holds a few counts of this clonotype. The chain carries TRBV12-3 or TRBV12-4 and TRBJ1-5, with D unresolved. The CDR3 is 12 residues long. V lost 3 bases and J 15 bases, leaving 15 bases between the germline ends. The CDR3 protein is CASSLWGAHTHF. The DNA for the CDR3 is TGTGCCAGCAGTTTGTGGGGAGCCCATACGCATTTT.

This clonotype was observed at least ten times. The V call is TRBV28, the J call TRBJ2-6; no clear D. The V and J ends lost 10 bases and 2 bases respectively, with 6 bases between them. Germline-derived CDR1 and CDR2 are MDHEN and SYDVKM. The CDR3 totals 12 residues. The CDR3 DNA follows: TGTGCCACCGGCCCTGGGGCCAACGTCCTGACTTTC. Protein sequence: CATGPGANVLTF.

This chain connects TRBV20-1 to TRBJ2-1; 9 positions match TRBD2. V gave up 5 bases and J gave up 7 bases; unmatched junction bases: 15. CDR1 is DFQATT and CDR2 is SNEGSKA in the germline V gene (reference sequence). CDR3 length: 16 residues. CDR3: CSAPKAWLAGRNEQFF. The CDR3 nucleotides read TGCAGTGCTCCCAAGGCATGGCTAGCGGGGAGGAATGAGCAGTTCTTC.

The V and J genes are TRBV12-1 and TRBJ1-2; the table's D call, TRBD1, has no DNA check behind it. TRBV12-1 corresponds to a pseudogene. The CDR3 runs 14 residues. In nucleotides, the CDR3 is TGTGCGAGCAGCTCTGCCGGGACAGGGACCGGCTACACCTTC. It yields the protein CASSSAGTGTGYTF.

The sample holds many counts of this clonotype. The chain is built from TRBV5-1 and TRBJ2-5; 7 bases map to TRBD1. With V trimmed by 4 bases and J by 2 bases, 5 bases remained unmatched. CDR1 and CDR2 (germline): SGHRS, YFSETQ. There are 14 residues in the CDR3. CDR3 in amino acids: CASSQGGRQETQYF. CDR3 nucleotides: TGCGCCAGCAGCCAAGGGGGCCGTCAAGAGACCCAGTACTTC.

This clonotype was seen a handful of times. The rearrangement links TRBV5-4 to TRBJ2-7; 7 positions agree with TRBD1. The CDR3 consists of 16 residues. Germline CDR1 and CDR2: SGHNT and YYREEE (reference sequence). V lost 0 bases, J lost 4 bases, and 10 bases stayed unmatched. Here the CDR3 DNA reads TGTGCCAGCAGCTTGGCCATGACAGGGTCGAGGTACGAGCAGTACTTC. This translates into CASSLAMTGSRYEQYF.

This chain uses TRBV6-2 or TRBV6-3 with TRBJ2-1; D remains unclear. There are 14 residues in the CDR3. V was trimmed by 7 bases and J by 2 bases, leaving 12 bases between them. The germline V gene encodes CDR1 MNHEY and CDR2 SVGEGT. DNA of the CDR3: TGTGCCAGCAAGGGCCGAGCCCCCTACAATGAGCAGTTCTTC. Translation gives CASKGRAPYNEQFF.

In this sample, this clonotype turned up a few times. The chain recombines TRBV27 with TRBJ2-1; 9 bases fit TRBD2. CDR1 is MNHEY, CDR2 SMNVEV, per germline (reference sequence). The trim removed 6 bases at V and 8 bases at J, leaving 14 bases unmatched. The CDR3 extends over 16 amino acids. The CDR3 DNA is TGTGCCAGCAGCCAGGGACTAGCTGCCTCGAGCGATGAGCAGTTCTTC. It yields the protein CASSQGLAASSDEQFF.